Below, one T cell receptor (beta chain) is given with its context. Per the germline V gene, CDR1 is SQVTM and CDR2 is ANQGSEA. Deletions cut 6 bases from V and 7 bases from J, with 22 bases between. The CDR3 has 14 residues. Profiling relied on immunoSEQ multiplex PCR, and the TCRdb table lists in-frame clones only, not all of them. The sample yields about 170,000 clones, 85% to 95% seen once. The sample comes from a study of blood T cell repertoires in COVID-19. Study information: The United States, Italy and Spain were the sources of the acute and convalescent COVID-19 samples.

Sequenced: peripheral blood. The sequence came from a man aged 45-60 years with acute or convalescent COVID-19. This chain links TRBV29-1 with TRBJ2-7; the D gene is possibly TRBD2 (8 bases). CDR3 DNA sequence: TGCAGCGTCCTGACGGGGGGGACAGACACGGAGCAGTACTTC. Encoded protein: CSVLTGGTDTEQYF.